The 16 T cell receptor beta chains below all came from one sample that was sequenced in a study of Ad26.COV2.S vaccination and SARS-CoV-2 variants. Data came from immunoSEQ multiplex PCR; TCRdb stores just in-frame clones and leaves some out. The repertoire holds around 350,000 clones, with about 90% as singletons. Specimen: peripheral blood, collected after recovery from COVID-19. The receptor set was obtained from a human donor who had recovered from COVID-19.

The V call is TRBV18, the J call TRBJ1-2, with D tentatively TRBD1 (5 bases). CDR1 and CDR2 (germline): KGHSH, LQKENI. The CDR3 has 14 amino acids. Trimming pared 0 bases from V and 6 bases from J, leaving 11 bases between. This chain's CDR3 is CASSPPRGTDGYTF. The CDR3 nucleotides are TGTGCCAGCTCACCACCGCGTGGGACGGATGGCTACACCTTC.

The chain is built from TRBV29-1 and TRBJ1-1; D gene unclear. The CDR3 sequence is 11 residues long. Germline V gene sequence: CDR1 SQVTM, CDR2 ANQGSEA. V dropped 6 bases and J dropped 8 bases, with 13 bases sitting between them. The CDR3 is CSVAFTREAFF. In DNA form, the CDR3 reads TGCAGCGTGGCCTTTACACGCGAAGCTTTCTTT.

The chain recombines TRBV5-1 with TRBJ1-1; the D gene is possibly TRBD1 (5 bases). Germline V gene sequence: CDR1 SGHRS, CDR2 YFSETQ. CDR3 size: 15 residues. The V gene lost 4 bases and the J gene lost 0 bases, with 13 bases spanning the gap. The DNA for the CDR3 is TGCGCCAGCAGCATGGGGGTCAGGATGAACACTGAAGCTTTCTTT. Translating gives CASSMGVRMNTEAFF.

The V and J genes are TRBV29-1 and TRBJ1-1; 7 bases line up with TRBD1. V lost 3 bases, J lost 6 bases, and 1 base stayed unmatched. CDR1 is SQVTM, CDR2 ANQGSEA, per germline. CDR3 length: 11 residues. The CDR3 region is CSVDTGAEAFF. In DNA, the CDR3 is TGCAGCGTTGATACAGGGGCTGAAGCTTTCTTT.

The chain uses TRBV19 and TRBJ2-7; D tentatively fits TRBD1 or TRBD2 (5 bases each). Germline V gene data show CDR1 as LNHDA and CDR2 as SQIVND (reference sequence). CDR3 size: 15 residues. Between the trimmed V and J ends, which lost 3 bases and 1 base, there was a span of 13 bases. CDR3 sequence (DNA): TGTGCCAGTAGTATCGGGGCAGGGCCTTCCTACGAGCAGTACTTC. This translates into CASSIGAGPSYEQYF.

CDR3 sequence: CASSLLAVALTDTQYF. CDR3 nucleotide sequence: TGCGCCAGCAGCTTGCTTGCGGTTGCGCTGACAGATACGCAGTATTTT. This sequence joins TRBV5-1 and TRBJ2-3; no clear D. V was cut by 1 base and J by 3 bases, with 15 bases left in between. This CDR3 region has 16 residues. The germline V gene encodes CDR1 SGHRS and CDR2 YFSETQ.

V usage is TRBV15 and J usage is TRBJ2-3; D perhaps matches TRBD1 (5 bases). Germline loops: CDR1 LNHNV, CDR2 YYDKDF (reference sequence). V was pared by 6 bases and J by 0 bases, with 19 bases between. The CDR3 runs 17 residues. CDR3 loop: CATSKTRRVPSTDTQYF. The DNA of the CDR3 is TGTGCCACCAGTAAGACTCGCAGGGTTCCCAGCACAGATACGCAGTATTTT. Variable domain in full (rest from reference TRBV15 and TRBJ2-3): DAMVIQNPRYQVTQFGKPVTLSCSQTLNHNVMYWYQQKSSQAPKLLFHYYDKDFNNEADTPDNFQSRRPNTSFCFLDIRSPGLGDTAMYLCATSKTRRVPSTDTQYFGPGTRLTVL.

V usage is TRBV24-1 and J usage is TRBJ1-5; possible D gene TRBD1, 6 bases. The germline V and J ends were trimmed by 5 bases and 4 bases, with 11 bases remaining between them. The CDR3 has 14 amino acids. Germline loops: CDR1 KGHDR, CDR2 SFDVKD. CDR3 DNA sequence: TGTGCCACCAGTGCCCGAGGACAGAATCAGCCCCAGCATTTT. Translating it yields CATSARGQNQPQHF.

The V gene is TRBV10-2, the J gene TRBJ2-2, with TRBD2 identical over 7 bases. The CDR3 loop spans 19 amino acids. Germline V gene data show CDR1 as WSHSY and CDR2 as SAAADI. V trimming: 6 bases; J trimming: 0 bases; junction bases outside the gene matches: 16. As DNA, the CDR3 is TGCGCCAGCAGAGCCCCTTTATTTAAGCGGGGACCGAACACCGGGGAGCTGTTTTTT. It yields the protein CASRAPLFKRGPNTGELFF.

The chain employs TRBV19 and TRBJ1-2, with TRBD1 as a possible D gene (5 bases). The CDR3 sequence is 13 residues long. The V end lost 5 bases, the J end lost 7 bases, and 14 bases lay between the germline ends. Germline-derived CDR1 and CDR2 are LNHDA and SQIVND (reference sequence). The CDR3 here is CASSPPGRLGYTF. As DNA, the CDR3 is TGTGCCAGTAGTCCTCCGGGACGCCTTGGCTACACCTTC.

In nucleotides, the CDR3 is TGTGCCACTAGAGAGGACCCGGCCACAGATACGCAGTATTTT. This codes for CATREDPATDTQYF. The rearrangement uses TRBV19 and TRBJ2-3, with no clear D. This CDR3 spans 14 amino acids. The V and J ends lost 10 bases and 2 bases respectively, with 16 bases between them. Germline assignment: CDR1 LNHDA and CDR2 SQIVND (reference sequence).

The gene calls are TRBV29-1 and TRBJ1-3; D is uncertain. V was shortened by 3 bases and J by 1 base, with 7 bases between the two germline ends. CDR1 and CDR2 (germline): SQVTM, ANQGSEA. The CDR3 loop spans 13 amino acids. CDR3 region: CSVDRVSGNTIYF. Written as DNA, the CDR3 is TGCAGCGTTGATCGGGTATCTGGAAACACCATATATTTT.

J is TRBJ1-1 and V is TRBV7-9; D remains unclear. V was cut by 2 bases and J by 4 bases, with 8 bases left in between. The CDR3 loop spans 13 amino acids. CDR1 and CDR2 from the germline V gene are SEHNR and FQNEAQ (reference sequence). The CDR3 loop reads CASSLMGSTEAFF. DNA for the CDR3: TGTGCCAGCAGCTTAATGGGGAGCACTGAAGCTTTCTTT.

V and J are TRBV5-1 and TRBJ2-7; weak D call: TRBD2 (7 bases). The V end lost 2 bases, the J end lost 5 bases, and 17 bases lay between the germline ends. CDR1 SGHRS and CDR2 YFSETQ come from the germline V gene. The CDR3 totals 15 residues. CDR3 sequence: CASSFRGAGQNEQYF. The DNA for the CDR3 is TGCGCCAGCAGCTTTCGGGGGGCGGGACAAAACGAGCAGTACTTC.

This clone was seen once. This chain's CDR3 is CASNGGRGSYEQYF. The CDR3 bases are TGTGCCAGCAATGGGGGCAGGGGCTCCTACGAGCAGTACTTC. The gene calls are TRBV7-9 and TRBJ2-7, with D possibly being TRBD1 (6 bases). The CDR3 runs 14 residues. CDR1 is SEHNR, CDR2 FQNEAQ, per germline (reference sequence). The V and J ends lost 7 bases and 0 bases respectively, with 13 bases between them.

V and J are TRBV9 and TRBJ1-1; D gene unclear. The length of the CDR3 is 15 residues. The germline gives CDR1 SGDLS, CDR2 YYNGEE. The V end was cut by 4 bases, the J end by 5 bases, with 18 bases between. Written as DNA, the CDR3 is TGTGCCAGCAGCCCCTCAGGAGGCAGAGGGACTGAAGCTTTCTTT. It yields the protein CASSPSGGRGTEAFF.